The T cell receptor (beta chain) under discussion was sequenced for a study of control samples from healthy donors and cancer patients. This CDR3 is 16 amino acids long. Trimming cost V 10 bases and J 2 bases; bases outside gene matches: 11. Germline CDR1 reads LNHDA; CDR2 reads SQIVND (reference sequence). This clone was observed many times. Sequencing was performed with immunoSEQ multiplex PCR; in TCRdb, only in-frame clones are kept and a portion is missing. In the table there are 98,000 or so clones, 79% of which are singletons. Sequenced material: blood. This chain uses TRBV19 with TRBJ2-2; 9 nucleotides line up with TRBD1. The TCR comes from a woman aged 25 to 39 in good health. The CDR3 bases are TGTGCCACCGAGTCGGGACAGGGAATAAACACCGGGGAGCTGTTTTTT. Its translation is CATESGQGINTGELFF.